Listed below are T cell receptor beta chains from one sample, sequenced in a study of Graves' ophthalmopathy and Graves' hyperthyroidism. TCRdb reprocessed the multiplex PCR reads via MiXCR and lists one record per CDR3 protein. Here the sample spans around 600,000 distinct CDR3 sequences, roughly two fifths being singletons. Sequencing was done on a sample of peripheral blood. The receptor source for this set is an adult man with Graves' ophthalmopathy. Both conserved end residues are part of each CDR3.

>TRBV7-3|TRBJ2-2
CASSFRGGYTGELFF
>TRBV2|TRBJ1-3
CASSDRRSGYTIYF
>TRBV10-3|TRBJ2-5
CAISRGTSGPDQETQYF
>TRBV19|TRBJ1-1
CASSTLNGNTEAFF
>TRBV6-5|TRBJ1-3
CASSPREIGNTIYF
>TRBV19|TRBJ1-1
CASSIQAGGVNTEAFF
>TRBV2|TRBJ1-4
CASSVDRRGLEKLFF
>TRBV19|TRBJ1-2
CASTIYGAGTVGYGYTF
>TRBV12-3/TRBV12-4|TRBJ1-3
CASSLGLSSGNTIYF
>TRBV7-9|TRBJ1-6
CASSWGGQGVYNSPLHF
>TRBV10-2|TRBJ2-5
CASSEPHRVETQYF
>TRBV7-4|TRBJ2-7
CAIRTSGGANEQYF
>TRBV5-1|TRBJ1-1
CASAFAQGQGNTEAFF
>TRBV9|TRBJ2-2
CASELGRESGELFF
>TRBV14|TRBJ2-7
CASSQGSGTGYEQYF
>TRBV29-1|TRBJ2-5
CSVNGRRSTGETQYF
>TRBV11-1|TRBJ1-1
CASMSGRGTWNTEAFF
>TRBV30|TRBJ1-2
CAWDLDRTYGYTF
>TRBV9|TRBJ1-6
CASSERDRAYNSPLHF
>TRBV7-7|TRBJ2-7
CASSSTQDHEQYF
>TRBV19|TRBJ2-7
CASSPVARGLPYEQYF
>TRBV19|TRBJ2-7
CAWGRVDYEQYF
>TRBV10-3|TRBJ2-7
CAIGLVSEQYF
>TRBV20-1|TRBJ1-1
CSAIGRNTEAFF
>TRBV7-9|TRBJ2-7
CASSLTPGTGVHEQYF
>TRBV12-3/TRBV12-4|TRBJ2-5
CASSPGTVGETQYF
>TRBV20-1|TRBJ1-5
CSAIVRRNQPQHF
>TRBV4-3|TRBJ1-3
CASSQDPWPGRSSGNTIYF
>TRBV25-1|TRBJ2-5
CASSDPVTHYF
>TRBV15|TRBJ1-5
CATSSGQGGNQPQHF
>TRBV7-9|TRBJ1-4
CAWTTEHNEKLFF
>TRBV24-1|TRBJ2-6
CATSDLRDRGIFF
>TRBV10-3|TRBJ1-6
CASSPRRRDSPLHF
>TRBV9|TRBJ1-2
CASSATGVAYGYTF
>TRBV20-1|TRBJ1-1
CSARVPGQGRRAFF
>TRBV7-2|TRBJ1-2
CASSLMPARRSGYTF
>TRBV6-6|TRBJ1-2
CASSYSSGTVNYGYTF
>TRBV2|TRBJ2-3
CASSEGGSWTDTQYF
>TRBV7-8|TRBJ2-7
CASGPSSSAEQYF
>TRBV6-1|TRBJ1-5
CASSEGVHQPQHF
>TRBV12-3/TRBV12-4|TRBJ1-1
CASSLAGGGATEAFF
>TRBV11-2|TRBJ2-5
CASSLGGVGELETQYF
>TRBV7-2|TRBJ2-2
CASHTTGELFF
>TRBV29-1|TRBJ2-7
CSARTGPYEQYF
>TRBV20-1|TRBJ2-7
CSATGVGEQYF